This T cell receptor beta chain was sequenced during a study of blood T cells in healthy people across ages. Findings of the study overall: Naive CD4+ cells and diversity were both higher in long-lived donors than in aged donors.

A second about 7 to 11 cycle PCR used barcoded and J-beta primers. Every cDNA was tagged by a template-switch adaptor with 12 random nucleotides. TCRdb passed the 5' RACE reads through MiXCR, listing each CDR3 protein once. The table has hundreds of thousands of distinct CDR3 sequences, more than 45% seen once. As for this clonotype: What it binds is not known.

Germline CDR1 reads SNHLY; CDR2 reads FYNNEI. Trimming removed 4 bases from V and 8 bases from J, with 12 bases in between. This CDR3 is built from 13 residues. Material: blood. V is TRBV2 and J is TRBJ2-1, with D unresolved. This sequence was found in a man aged 80 or over in good health. CDR3 DNA: TGTGCCAGCAGTGTCCGGCTCGACGATGAGCAGTTCTTC. It translates to CASSVRLDDEQFF.